A selection of T cell receptor beta chains follows, all from one sample in a study of cytomegalovirus exposure and HLA in healthy donors. Method: immunoSEQ multiplex PCR; TCRdb's copy keeps in-frame clones and lacks some. The sample records 150,000 to 200,000 clones, 86% being singletons. The sample consisted of PBMCs. These TCRs come from a woman under 30 in good health and CMV-seronegative. CDR3s include the opening cysteine and the closing phenylalanine or tryptophan. The order of the fields is V gene, clone size, D gene, J gene, CDR3 protein, CDR3 DNA. The D gene is left open where the match is weak. Where a row states a size, it is once, few, many or the class of an expanded clone; other rows omit it.

v_gene: TRBV9
abundance: .
d_gene: .
j_gene: TRBJ1-6
CDR3aa: CASSVGGVGNSPLHF
CDR3nt: TGTGCCAGCAGCGTAGGGGGGGTTGGTAATTCACCCCTCCACTTT

v_gene: TRBV12-5
abundance: .
d_gene: TRBD1
j_gene: TRBJ1-1
CDR3aa: CASGPPGQGGTEAFF
CDR3nt: TGTGCTAGTGGTCCACCAGGACAGGGGGGAACTGAAGCTTTCTTT

v_gene: TRBV2
abundance: .
d_gene: TRBD2
j_gene: TRBJ2-3
CDR3aa: CASSDTGLAGTDTQYF
CDR3nt: TGTGCCAGCAGTGATACAGGACTAGCGGGCACAGATACGCAGTATTTT

v_gene: TRBV7-6
abundance: .
d_gene: .
j_gene: TRBJ2-7
CDR3aa: CASSLEANSYEQYF
CDR3nt: TGTGCCAGCAGCTTAGAAGCCAACTCCTACGAGCAGTACTTC

v_gene: TRBV7-3
abundance: few
d_gene: .
j_gene: TRBJ1-5
CDR3aa: CASSSGSWTVSNQPQHF
CDR3nt: TGTGCCAGCAGCTCGGGTAGCTGGACAGTAAGCAATCAGCCCCAGCATTTT

v_gene: TRBV6-6
abundance: once
d_gene: .
j_gene: TRBJ2-3
CDR3aa: CASSYAGAVDTQYF
CDR3nt: TGTGCCAGCAGTTATGCGGGGGCAGTGGATACGCAGTATTTT

v_gene: TRBV30
abundance: .
d_gene: TRBD1
j_gene: TRBJ1-3
CDR3aa: CAWSLGGHSGNTIYF
CDR3nt: TGTGCCTGGAGCCTAGGGGGCCATTCTGGAAACACCATATATTTT

v_gene: TRBV19
abundance: .
d_gene: .
j_gene: TRBJ2-7
CDR3aa: CASSADRRGPYEQYF
CDR3nt: TGTGCCAGTAGTGCGGACAGGAGGGGTCCCTACGAGCAGTACTTC

v_gene: TRBV29-1
abundance: .
d_gene: .
j_gene: TRBJ2-1
CDR3aa: CSVLADYNEQFF
CDR3nt: TGCAGCGTATTAGCGGATTACAATGAGCAGTTCTTC

v_gene: TRBV5-1
abundance: .
d_gene: .
j_gene: TRBJ2-1
CDR3aa: CASSLNPRGNEQFF
CDR3nt: TGCGCCAGCAGCTTGAACCCAAGGGGGAATGAGCAGTTCTTC

v_gene: TRBV19
abundance: few
d_gene: .
j_gene: TRBJ2-2
CDR3aa: CASMMVAGGRGNTGELFF
CDR3nt: TGTGCCAGTATGATGGTCGCCGGCGGCAGGGGGAACACCGGGGAGCTGTTTTTT

v_gene: TRBV29-1
abundance: .
d_gene: TRBD2
j_gene: TRBJ2-5
CDR3aa: CSVEDQGGETQYF
CDR3nt: TGCAGCGTTGAAGACCAGGGAGGGGAGACCCAGTACTTC

v_gene: TRBV11-2
abundance: .
d_gene: .
j_gene: TRBJ1-1
CDR3aa: CATRITKNTEAFF
CDR3nt: TGTGCCACCAGGATAACTAAGAACACTGAAGCTTTCTTT

v_gene: TRBV2
abundance: .
d_gene: TRBD1
j_gene: TRBJ1-5
CDR3aa: CASSTGQGIPLSNQPQHF
CDR3nt: TGTGCCAGCAGTACCGGACAGGGGATCCCCCTTAGCAATCAGCCCCAGCATTTT

v_gene: TRBV2
abundance: few
d_gene: TRBD2
j_gene: TRBJ2-7
CDR3aa: CASRGLAGVAEQYF
CDR3nt: TGTGCCAGCAGAGGCCTAGCGGGAGTGGCCGAGCAGTACTTC

v_gene: TRBV4-1
abundance: .
d_gene: .
j_gene: TRBJ1-1
CDR3aa: CASSQVSWGGTEAFF
CDR3nt: TGCGCCAGCAGCCAAGTTTCTTGGGGGGGCACTGAAGCTTTCTTT

v_gene: TRBV7-2
abundance: .
d_gene: .
j_gene: TRBJ1-4
CDR3aa: CASSLARVNEKLFF
CDR3nt: TGTGCCAGCAGCTTAGCTCGGGTAAATGAAAAACTGTTTTTT

v_gene: TRBV15
abundance: .
d_gene: TRBD2
j_gene: TRBJ2-5
CDR3aa: CATSRERGLAGETQYF
CDR3nt: TGTGCCACCAGCAGAGAACGCGGACTAGCGGGAGAGACCCAGTACTTC

v_gene: TRBV4-2
abundance: .
d_gene: TRBD1
j_gene: TRBJ1-2
CDR3aa: CASSQEKGQNYGYTF
CDR3nt: TGTGCCAGCAGCCAAGAGAAGGGACAGAACTATGGCTACACCTTC

v_gene: TRBV6-6
abundance: few
d_gene: .
j_gene: TRBJ2-5
CDR3aa: CASHTRAGETQYF
CDR3nt: TGTGCCAGCCATACCAGGGCCGGGGAGACCCAGTACTTC

v_gene: TRBV9
abundance: .
d_gene: .
j_gene: TRBJ2-7
CDR3aa: CASSPRGYEQYF
CDR3nt: TGTGCCAGCAGCCCCAGGGGATACGAGCAGTACTTC

v_gene: TRBV9
abundance: .
d_gene: .
j_gene: TRBJ2-1
CDR3aa: CASSVEGVGNEQFF
CDR3nt: TGTGCCAGCAGCGTAGAGGGGGTCGGCAATGAGCAGTTCTTC

v_gene: TRBV18
abundance: .
d_gene: TRBD1
j_gene: TRBJ1-2
CDR3aa: CASSQDRGVGGYTF
CDR3nt: TGTGCCAGCTCACAAGACAGGGGAGTGGGTGGCTACACCTTC

v_gene: TRBV27
abundance: .
d_gene: TRBD2
j_gene: TRBJ2-1
CDR3aa: CASSLLGGLASNEQFF
CDR3nt: TGTGCCAGCAGTTTATTAGGGGGACTAGCTTCCAATGAGCAGTTCTTC

v_gene: TRBV10-2
abundance: .
d_gene: TRBD1
j_gene: TRBJ1-1
CDR3aa: CASSEPQGAPTEAFF
CDR3nt: TGCGCCAGCAGTGAGCCACAGGGGGCGCCCACTGAAGCTTTCTTT

v_gene: TRBV30
abundance: .
d_gene: TRBD2
j_gene: TRBJ2-3
CDR3aa: CAWSGTSGTDTQYF
CDR3nt: TGTGCCTGGAGTGGGACTAGCGGGACAGATACGCAGTATTTT